Listed below are T cell receptor beta chains from one sample, sequenced in a study of T cells in Graves' hyperthyroidism and ophthalmopathy. TCRdb used MiXCR to reprocess the multiplex PCR reads, holding one entry per CDR3 protein. This sample has 450,000 to 700,000 distinct CDR3 sequences, with 46% found just once. The sample comprised peripheral blood or thyroid tissue (not recorded which). Receptors were obtained from an adult woman with Graves' disease, either hyperthyroidism or ophthalmopathy (not recorded which). Each CDR3 is given with its conserved first and last residue.

TRBV20-1	CSAREGHSNTEAFF
TRBV18	CASSPGAGSNSPLHF
TRBV20-1	CSARDRGTSGTDEQFF
TRBV10-3	CAISETQNTGELFF
TRBV20-1	CSARAPAQYEQYF
TRBV2	CASSELGKDQPQHF
TRBV12-3/TRBV12-4	CASSFLRDNYEQYF
TRBV9	CASSVRGTPPGGELFF
TRBV29-1	CTVEQGLGYEQYF
TRBV29-1	CSVGPGQGAYEQYF
TRBV5-1	CASRTLAGRDTQYF
TRBV7-9	CAEASGMMETQYF
TRBV24-1	CATGGPAGDQPQHF
TRBV15	CATSRDGGGNQPQHF
TRBV7-4	CASSLARERGTQYF
TRBV2	CASSYTDSYNQPQHF
TRBV5-1	CASSRVTQGSANTEAFF
TRBV15	CATSRGVAGTGLLYGYTF
TRBV6-5	CASMDSGANVLTF
TRBV20-1	CSAPVGGRTEAFF
TRBV12-3/TRBV12-4	CASSHAQVRAEAFF
TRBV10-3	CAISDGTGINSPLHF
TRBV7-2	CASSGGTAWRANTEAFF
TRBV12-5	CASGAADRNTGELFF
TRBV7-8	CASTRRRLAGGWANTGELFF
TRBV14	CASSQVPVREENTEAFF
TRBV2	CASSSTSTTDTQYF
TRBV7-2	CASSSLPDTQYF
TRBV20-1	CSAVLDGTGNSPLHF
TRBV28	CASSRSGMSYGYTF
TRBV29-1	CSLLAGNTEAFF
TRBV2	CASSELYWSEAFF
TRBV7-9	CASSLAVMVGEKLFF
TRBV9	CASSEGYRSYF
TRBV4-1	CASSQNLETQYF
TRBV29-1	CSVAGQNTEAFF
TRBV7-3	CASSLRQGGKAFF
TRBV7-3	CASSLRRRQNTEAFF
TRBV19	CASSISGRPYEQYF
TRBV29-1	CSVEGLAGDRDPSKLFF
TRBV14	CAISDRATSYEQYF
TRBV6-5	CASSYSLGNTEAFF
TRBV14	CASSQGRVDGYTF
TRBV15	CATSSLPQNYGYTF
TRBV28	CASSLYRGDSPLHF
TRBV19	CASSVDGQNTEAFF
TRBV11-2	CASSQDSWQETQYF
TRBV20-1	CSASAGVGVTQYF
TRBV20-1	CSASTGITEAFF
TRBV10-3	CAISDQTGRRTDYGYTF
TRBV19	CASKGSNSNQPQHF
TRBV13	CASRGGQGTNEKLFF
TRBV20-1	CSASWTGGTNSPLHF
TRBV12-3/TRBV12-4	CASSPLGYGYTF
TRBV5-6	CASQQGLRTGELFF
TRBV10-2	CASSLSSLAAKGELFF
TRBV7-2	CASSRFGRYEQYF